The clone carrying this T cell receptor beta chain was recorded a few times. The CDR3 extends over 13 amino acids. Germline CDR1 SQVTM, CDR2 ANQGSEA. The V and J ends lost 5 bases and 6 bases respectively, with 16 bases between them. Sequencing was performed with immunoSEQ multiplex PCR; in TCRdb, only in-frame clones are kept and a portion is missing. The data hold some 130,000 clones, with 70% to 90% observed a single time. This entry belongs to a study of T cell responses to AZD1222 COVID-19 vaccine. The rearrangement joins TRBV29-1 to TRBJ1-2; D possibly corresponds to TRBD1 (5 bases). The starting material was peripheral blood, obtained on day 0 of AZD1222 vaccination. The TCR was taken from an adult in good health. The CDR3: CSVWGTGWNGYTF. Here the CDR3 DNA reads TGCAGCGTTTGGGGGACTGGGTGGAATGGCTACACCTTC.